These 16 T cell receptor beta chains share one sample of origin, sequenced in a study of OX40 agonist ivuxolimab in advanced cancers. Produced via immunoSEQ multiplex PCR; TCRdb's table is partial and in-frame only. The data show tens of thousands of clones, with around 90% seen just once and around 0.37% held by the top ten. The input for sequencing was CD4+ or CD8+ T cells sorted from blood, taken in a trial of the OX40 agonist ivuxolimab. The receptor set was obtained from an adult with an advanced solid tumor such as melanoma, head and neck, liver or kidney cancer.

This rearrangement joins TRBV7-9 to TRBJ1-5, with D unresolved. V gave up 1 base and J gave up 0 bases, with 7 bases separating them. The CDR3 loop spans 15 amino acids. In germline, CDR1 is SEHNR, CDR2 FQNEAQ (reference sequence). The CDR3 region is CASSLGMYSNQPQHF. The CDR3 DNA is TGTGCCAGCAGCTTAGGGATGTATAGCAATCAGCCCCAGCATTTT.

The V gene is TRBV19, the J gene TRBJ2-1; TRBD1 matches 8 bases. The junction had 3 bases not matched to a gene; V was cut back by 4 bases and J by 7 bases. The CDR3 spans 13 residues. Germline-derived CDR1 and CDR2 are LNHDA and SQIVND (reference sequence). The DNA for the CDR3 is TGTGCCAGTAGTACCGGACAGGGTAATGAGCAGTTCTTC. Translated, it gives CASSTGQGNEQFF.

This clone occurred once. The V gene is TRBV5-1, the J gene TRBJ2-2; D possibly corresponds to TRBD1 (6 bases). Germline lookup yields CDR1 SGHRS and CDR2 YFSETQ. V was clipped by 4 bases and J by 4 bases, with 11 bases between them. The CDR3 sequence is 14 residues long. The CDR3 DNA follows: TGCGCCAGCAGCCTACAGGGCACCACCGGGGAGCTGTTTTTT. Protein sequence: CASSLQGTTGELFF.

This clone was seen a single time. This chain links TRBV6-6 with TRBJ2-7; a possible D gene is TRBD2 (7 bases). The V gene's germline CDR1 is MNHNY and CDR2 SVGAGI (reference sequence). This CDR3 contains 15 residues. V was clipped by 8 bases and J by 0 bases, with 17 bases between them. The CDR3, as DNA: TGTGCCAGCGGGGGAGGGAGGGGGATCTCCTACGAGCAGTACTTC. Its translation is CASGGGRGISYEQYF.

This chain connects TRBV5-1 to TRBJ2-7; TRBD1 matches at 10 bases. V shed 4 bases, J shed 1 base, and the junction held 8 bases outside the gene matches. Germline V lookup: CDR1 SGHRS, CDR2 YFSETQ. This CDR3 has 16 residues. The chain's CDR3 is CASSGSTGGASYEQYF. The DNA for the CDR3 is TGCGCCAGCAGCGGGTCGACAGGGGGCGCTTCCTACGAGCAGTACTTC.

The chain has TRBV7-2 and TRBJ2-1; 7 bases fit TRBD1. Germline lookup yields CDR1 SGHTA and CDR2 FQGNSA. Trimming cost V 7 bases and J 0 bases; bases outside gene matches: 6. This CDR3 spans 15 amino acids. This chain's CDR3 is CASTRTGRSYNEQFF. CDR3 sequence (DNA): TGTGCCAGCACCCGGACAGGTCGCTCCTACAATGAGCAGTTCTTC.

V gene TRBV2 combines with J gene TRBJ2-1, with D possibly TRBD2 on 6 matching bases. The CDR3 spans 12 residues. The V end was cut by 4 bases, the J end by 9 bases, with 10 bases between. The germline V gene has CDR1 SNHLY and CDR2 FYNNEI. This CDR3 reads CASSASVGEQFF. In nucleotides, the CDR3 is TGTGCCAGCAGTGCTAGCGTTGGTGAGCAGTTCTTC.

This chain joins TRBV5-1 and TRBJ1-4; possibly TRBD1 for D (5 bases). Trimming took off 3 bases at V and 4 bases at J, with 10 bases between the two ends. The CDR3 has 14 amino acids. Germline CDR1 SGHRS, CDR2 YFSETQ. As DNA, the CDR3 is TGCGCCAGCAGCTGGGGGACGGTTAATGAAAAACTGTTTTTT. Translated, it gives CASSWGTVNEKLFF. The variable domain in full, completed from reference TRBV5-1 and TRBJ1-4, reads KAGVTQTPRYLIKTRGQQVTLSCSPISGHRSVSWYQQTPGQGLQFLFEYFSETQRNKGNFPGRFSGRQFSNSRSEMNVSTLELGDSALYLCASSWGTVNEKLFFGSGTQLSVL.

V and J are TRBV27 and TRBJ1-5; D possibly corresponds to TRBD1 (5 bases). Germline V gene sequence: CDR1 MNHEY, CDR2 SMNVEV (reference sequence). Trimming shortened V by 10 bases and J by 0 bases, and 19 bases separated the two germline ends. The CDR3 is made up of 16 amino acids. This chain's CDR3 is CAIMEGTRHSNQPQHF. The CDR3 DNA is TGTGCCATAATGGAAGGGACTCGTCATAGCAATCAGCCCCAGCATTTT.

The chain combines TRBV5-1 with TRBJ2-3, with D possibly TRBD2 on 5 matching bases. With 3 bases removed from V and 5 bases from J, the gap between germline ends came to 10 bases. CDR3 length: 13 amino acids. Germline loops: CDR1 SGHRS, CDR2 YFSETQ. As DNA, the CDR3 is TGCGCCAGCAGCTGGGGAGAGGGAGATACGCAGTATTTT. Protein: CASSWGEGDTQYF.

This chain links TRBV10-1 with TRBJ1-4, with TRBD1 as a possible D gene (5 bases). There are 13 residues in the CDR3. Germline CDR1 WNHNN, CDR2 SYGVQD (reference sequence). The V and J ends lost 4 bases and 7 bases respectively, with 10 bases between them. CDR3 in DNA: TGCGCCAGCAGTGGGATTCAGGGTGAAAAACTGTTTTTT. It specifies CASSGIQGEKLFF.

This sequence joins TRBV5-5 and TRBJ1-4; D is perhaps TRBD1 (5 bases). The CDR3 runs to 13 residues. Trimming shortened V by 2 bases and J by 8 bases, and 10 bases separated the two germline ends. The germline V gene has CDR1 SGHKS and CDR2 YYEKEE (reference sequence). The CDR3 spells CASSFKGNEKLFF. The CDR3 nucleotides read TGTGCCAGCAGCTTCAAGGGGAACGAAAAACTGTTTTTT.

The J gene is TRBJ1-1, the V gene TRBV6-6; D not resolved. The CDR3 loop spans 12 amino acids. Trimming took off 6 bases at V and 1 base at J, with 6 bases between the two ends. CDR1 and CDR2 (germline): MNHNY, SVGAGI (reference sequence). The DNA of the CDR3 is TGTGCCAGCAGCCGACCGAACACTGAAGCTTTCTTT. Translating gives CASSRPNTEAFF.

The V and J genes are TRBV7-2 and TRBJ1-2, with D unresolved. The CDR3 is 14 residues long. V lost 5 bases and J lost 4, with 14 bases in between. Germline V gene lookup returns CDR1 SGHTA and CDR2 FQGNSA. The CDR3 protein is CASSPGRGIYGYTF. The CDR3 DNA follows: TGTGCCAGCAGCCCAGGACGCGGGATCTATGGCTACACCTTC.

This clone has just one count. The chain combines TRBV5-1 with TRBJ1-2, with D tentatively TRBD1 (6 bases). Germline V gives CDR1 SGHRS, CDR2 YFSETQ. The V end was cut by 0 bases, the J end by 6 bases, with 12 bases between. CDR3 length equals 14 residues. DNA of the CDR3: TGCGCCAGCAGCTTGGATCAGGGGTCGGATGGCTACACCTTC. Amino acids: CASSLDQGSDGYTF.

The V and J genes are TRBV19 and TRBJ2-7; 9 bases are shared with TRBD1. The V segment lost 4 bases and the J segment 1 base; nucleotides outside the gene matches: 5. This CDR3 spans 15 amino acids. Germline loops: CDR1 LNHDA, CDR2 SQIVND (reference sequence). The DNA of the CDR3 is TGTGCCAGTAGTAAGATGACAGGGGGATCCTACGAGCAGTACTTC. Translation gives CASSKMTGGSYEQYF.